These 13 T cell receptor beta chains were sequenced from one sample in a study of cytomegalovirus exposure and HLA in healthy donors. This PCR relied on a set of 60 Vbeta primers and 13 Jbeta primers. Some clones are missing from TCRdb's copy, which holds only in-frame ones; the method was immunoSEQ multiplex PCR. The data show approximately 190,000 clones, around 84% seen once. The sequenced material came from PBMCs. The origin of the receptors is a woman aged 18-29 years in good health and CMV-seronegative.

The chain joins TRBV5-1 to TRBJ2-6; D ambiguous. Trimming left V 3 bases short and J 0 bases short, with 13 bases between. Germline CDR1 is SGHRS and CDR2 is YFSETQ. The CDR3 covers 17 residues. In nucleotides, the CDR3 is TGCGCCAGCAGCTCCCGGCGGCCTTACTCTGGGGCCAACGTCCTGACTTTC. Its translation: CASSSRRPYSGANVLTF.

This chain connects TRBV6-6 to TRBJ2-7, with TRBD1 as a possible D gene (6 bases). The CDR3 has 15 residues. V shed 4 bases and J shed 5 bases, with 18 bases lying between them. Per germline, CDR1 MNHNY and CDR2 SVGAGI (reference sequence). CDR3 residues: CASSSRQDAVDEQYV. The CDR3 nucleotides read TGTGCCAGCAGTTCTCGACAGGACGCGGTCGACGAGCAGTACGTC.

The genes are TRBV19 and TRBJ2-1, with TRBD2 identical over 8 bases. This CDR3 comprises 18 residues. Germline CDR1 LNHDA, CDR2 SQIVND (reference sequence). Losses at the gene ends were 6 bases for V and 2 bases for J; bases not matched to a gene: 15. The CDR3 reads CASSGLAQTFRTYNEQFF. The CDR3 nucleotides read TGTGCCAGTAGCGGACTAGCCCAAACGTTCCGGACCTACAATGAGCAGTTCTTC. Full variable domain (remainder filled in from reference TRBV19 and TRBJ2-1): DGGITQSPKYLFRKEGQNVTLSCEQNLNHDAMYWYRQDPGQGLRLIYYSQIVNDFQKGDIAEGYSVSREKKESFPLTVTSAQKNPTAFYLCASSGLAQTFRTYNEQFFGPGTRLTVL.

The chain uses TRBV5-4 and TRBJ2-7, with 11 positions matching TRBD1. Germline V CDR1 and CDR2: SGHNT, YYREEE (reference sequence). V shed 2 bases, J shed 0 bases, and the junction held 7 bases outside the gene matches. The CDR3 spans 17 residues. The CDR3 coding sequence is TGTGCCAGCAGCTTCCAAGAGGGACAGGGGGGCTCCTACGAGCAGTACTTC. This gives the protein CASSFQEGQGGSYEQYF. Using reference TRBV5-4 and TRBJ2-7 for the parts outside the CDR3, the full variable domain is ETGVTQSPTHLIKTRGQQVTLRCSSQSGHNTVSWYQQALGQGPQFIFQYYREEENGRGNFPPRFSGLQFPNYSSELNVNALELDDSALYLCASSFQEGQGGSYEQYFGPGTRLTVT.

As DNA, the CDR3 is TGTGCCAGCAGCGTAGATTCGCTAGCGGGAGGTGAGGATACGCAGTATTTT. It codes for CASSVDSLAGGEDTQYF. This chain joins TRBV9 and TRBJ2-3; 11 bases fit TRBD2. J was trimmed by 6 bases and V by 0 bases; bases with no gene match: 9. CDR3 length: 17 amino acids. Looked up from germline, CDR1 is SGDLS and CDR2 is YYNGEE.

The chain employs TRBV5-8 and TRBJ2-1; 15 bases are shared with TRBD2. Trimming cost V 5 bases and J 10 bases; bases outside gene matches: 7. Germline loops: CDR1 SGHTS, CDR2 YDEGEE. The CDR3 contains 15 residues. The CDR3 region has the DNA TGTGCCAGCAGTTATCCGGGACTAGCGGGAGGCGAGCAGTTCTTC. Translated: CASSYPGLAGGEQFF.

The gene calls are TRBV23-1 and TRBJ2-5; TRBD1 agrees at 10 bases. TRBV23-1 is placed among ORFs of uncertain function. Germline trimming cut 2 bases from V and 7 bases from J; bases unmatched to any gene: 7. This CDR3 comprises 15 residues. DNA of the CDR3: TGCGCCAGCAGTCAAGGTCGGGACAGGGGAGGGACCCAGTACTTC. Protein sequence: CASSQGRDRGGTQYF.

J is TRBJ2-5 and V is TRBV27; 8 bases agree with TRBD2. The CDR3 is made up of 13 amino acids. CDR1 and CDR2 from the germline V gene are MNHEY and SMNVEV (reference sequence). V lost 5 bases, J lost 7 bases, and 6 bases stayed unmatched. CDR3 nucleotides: TGTGCCAGCAGTCTCCCGGGAGGGGGGACCCAGTACTTC. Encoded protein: CASSLPGGGTQYF.

CDR3 bases: TGTGCCAGCAGTCGGGAGGCCTACGAGCAGTACTTC. Its translation is CASSREAYEQYF. The J gene is TRBJ2-7, the V gene TRBV6-6; 7 bases are shared with TRBD2. Germline V gene sequence: CDR1 MNHNY, CDR2 SVGAGI (reference sequence). CDR3 length equals 12 residues. V dropped 5 bases and J dropped 2; count of bases not matched to a gene: 0.

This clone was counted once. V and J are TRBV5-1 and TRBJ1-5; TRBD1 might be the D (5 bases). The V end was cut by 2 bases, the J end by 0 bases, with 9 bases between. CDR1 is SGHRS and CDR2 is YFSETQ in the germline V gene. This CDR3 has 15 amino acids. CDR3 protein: CASSFGGDSNQPQHF. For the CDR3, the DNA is TGCGCCAGCAGCTTCGGGGGGGATAGCAATCAGCCCCAGCATTTT. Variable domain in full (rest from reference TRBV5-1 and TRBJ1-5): KAGVTQTPRYLIKTRGQQVTLSCSPISGHRSVSWYQQTPGQGLQFLFEYFSETQRNKGNFPGRFSGRQFSNSRSEMNVSTLELGDSALYLCASSFGGDSNQPQHFGDGTRLSIL.

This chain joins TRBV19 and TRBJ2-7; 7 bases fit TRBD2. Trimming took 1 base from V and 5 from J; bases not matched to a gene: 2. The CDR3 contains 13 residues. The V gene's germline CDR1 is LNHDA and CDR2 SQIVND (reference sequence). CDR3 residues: CASSIGSGDEQYF. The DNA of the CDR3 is TGTGCCAGTAGTATAGGGAGCGGGGACGAGCAGTACTTC.

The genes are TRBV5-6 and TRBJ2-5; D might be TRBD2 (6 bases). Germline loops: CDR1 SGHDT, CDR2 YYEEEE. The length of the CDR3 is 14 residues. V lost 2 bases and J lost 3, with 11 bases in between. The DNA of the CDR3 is TGTGCCAGCAGCTTCCCCGGGGGAGAAGAGACCCAGTACTTC. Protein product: CASSFPGGEETQYF.

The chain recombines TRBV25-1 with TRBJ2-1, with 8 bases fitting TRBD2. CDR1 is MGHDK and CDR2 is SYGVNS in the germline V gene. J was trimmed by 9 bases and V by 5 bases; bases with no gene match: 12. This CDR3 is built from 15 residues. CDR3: CASSQPGLGAGEQFF. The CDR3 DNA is TGTGCCAGCAGTCAACCGGGACTAGGGGCAGGTGAGCAGTTCTTC.